A single sample is the source of the 21 T cell receptor beta chains below, sequenced in a study of T cell repertoires in cytomegalovirus infection. TCRdb redid the calling of the reads with MiXCR, one entry per CDR3 protein. This sample has hundreds of thousands of distinct CDR3 sequences, with about 39% found just once. Antigens of these TCRs are unknown. The sequencing used cultured PBMCs, collected from culture after CMV antigen stimulation. Receptors originate from a human donor in good health (CMV status not recorded). Some clones in this sample may be carry-over from other donors' samples.

The V and J genes are TRBV20-1 and TRBJ2-3; 7 bases match TRBD2. Germline trimming cut 6 bases from V and 4 bases from J; bases unmatched to any gene: 10. Germline V gene data show CDR1 as DFQATT and CDR2 as SNEGSKA (reference sequence). CDR3 length: 14 residues. The CDR3 is CSAAGSGVSDTQYF. The CDR3 bases are TGCAGTGCAGCGGGAAGCGGGGTCTCAGATACGCAGTATTTT.

This clonotype was counted many times. The rearrangement uses TRBV7-2 and TRBJ2-5; possible D gene TRBD1, 5 bases. Germline values: CDR1 SGHTA, CDR2 FQGNSA. V lost 3 bases and J lost 1, with 9 bases in between. The CDR3 has 14 residues. The CDR3 nucleotides read TGTGCCAGCAGCTTTTCAGGGTTCCAAGAGACCCAGTACTTC. Amino acid sequence: CASSFSGFQETQYF.

The V and J genes are TRBV7-9 and TRBJ2-3; the D gene is possibly TRBD1 (5 bases). Trimming took 4 bases from V and 1 from J, leaving 9 bases between them. Germline CDR1 reads SEHNR; CDR2 reads FQNEAQ (reference sequence). The CDR3 spans 14 residues. Written as DNA, the CDR3 is TGTGCCAGCAGCTCTAAGACAGGCACAGATACGCAGTATTTT. Translation gives CASSSKTGTDTQYF.

This clonotype turned up a few times. The chain is built from TRBV6-1 and TRBJ1-2; D is undetermined. The CDR3 is made up of 14 amino acids. CDR1 MNHNS and CDR2 SASEGT come from the germline V gene. The V end lost 3 bases, the J end lost 5 bases, and 13 bases lay between the germline ends. CDR3 coding DNA: TGTGCCAGCAGTGACAACGGACGGGAGTATGGCTACACCTTC. Protein: CASSDNGREYGYTF.

DNA of the CDR3: TGTGCCAGCAGCGTAACTATCAATGAGCAGTTCTTC. Its translation: CASSVTINEQFF. This chain connects TRBV11-2 to TRBJ2-1; D is unresolved. Germline V lookup: CDR1 SGHAT, CDR2 FQNNGV. The CDR3 length is 12 residues. V was trimmed by 5 bases and J by 6 bases, leaving 8 bases between them.

This rearrangement joins TRBV5-5 to TRBJ1-6; 8 positions match TRBD1. The V segment lost 0 bases and the J segment 10 bases; nucleotides outside the gene matches: 9. This CDR3 contains 16 residues. CDR1 is SGHKS, CDR2 YYEKEE, per germline (reference sequence). This chain's CDR3 is CASSLAPQGAGSPLHF. In DNA, the CDR3 is TGTGCCAGCAGCTTGGCCCCCCAGGGGGCAGGCTCACCCCTCCACTTT.

The gene calls are TRBV27 and TRBJ1-5; D not resolved. CDR1 and CDR2 (germline): MNHEY, SMNVEV (reference sequence). CDR3 length: 13 amino acids. V was cut by 8 bases and J by 7 bases, with 15 bases left in between. This CDR3 is CASSIVAGQPQHF. The CDR3 DNA reads TGTGCCAGCTCCATAGTCGCGGGGCAGCCCCAGCATTTT.

The chain is built from TRBV15 and TRBJ2-7; D not resolved. Germline CDR1 and CDR2: LNHNV and YYDKDF (reference sequence). The CDR3 is 14 residues long. V dropped 0 bases and J dropped 3 bases, with 9 bases sitting between them. The CDR3 nucleotides are TGTGCCACCAGCAGAGATTTGAACAGCTACGAGCAGTACTTC. This sequence encodes CATSRDLNSYEQYF.

This clonotype was seen only a few times. The chain has TRBV7-9 and TRBJ1-1, with 7 bases fitting TRBD1. The CDR3 extends over 15 amino acids. Germline trimming cut 6 bases from V and 4 bases from J; bases unmatched to any gene: 11. Germline V gene sequence: CDR1 SEHNR, CDR2 FQNEAQ (reference sequence). The CDR3 sequence: CASSWEGARGTEAFF. CDR3 in DNA: TGTGCCAGCAGTTGGGAGGGGGCGCGGGGCACTGAAGCTTTCTTT.

This clonotype was detected a few times. The chain employs TRBV4-1 and TRBJ1-1, with unresolved D. CDR3 length equals 14 residues. From germline, CDR1 is MGHRA and CDR2 YSYEKL. The V end lost 5 bases, the J end lost 1 base, and 11 bases lay between the germline ends. Here the CDR3 reads CASSAASPNTEAFF. In DNA form, the CDR3 reads TGCGCCAGCAGCGCCGCGAGTCCGAACACTGAAGCTTTCTTT.

This chain links TRBV6-1 with TRBJ1-5; D call uncertain. V was shortened by 2 bases and J by 3 bases, with 14 bases between the two germline ends. The CDR3 length is 16 residues. Looked up from germline, CDR1 is MNHNS and CDR2 is SASEGT. The CDR3 spells CASSERAALDNQPQHF. The DNA of the CDR3 is TGTGCCAGCAGTGAAAGGGCAGCTCTGGACAATCAGCCCCAGCATTTT.

The gene calls are TRBV7-8 and TRBJ2-7; 10 nucleotides align to TRBD1. The V gene's germline CDR1 is SGHVS and CDR2 FQNEAQ. Trimming at V came to 5 bases and at J to 0 bases, leaving 16 bases not matched to a gene. The CDR3 runs to 19 residues. DNA for the CDR3: TGTGCCAGCAGCATACTCCGGGACAGGGGCCGTAGGAGCTCCTACGAGCAGTACTTC. Amino acids: CASSILRDRGRRSSYEQYF.

The V call is TRBV2, the J call TRBJ1-1; a possible D gene is TRBD1 (6 bases). Per the germline V gene, CDR1 is SNHLY and CDR2 is FYNNEI. There are 13 residues in the CDR3. The germline V and J ends were trimmed by 10 bases and 4 bases, with 16 bases remaining between them. CDR3 amino acids: CANAMGGLTEAFF. CDR3 DNA sequence: TGTGCCAACGCGATGGGGGGCCTCACTGAAGCTTTCTTT.

The chain combines TRBV7-6 with TRBJ2-3; TRBD2 aligns across 8 bases. This CDR3 comprises 11 residues. Trimming took 8 bases from V and 8 from J; bases not matched to a gene: 3. The germline V gene encodes CDR1 SGHVS and CDR2 FNYEAQ. The chain's CDR3 is CASGAGVTQYF. CDR3 DNA sequence: TGTGCCAGCGGAGCGGGGGTTACGCAGTATTTT.

This sequence joins TRBV6-1 and TRBJ1-2, with 12 bases lining up with TRBD1. CDR3 size: 15 residues. V dropped 4 bases and J dropped 8; count of bases not matched to a gene: 8. In germline, CDR1 is MNHNS, CDR2 SASEGT. CDR3 sequence: CASSAPGQGAIGYTF. As DNA, the CDR3 is TGTGCCAGCAGTGCGCCGGGACAGGGGGCAATCGGCTACACCTTC.

J is TRBJ2-3 and V is TRBV7-8; perhaps TRBD1 as D (5 bases). Germline loops: CDR1 SGHVS, CDR2 FQNEAQ. The CDR3 is 14 amino acids. Trimming removed 5 bases at V and 5 bases at J, with 14 bases between. The CDR3 DNA reads as TGTGCCAGCAGCGCTCTCACAGACAGAGATACGCAGTATTTT. Amino acid sequence: CASSALTDRDTQYF.

J is TRBJ2-7 and V is TRBV5-4; 8 nucleotides align to TRBD1. The CDR3 is made up of 15 amino acids. Germline trimming cut 2 bases from V and 4 bases from J; bases unmatched to any gene: 8. Germline CDR1 and CDR2: SGHNT and YYREEE (reference sequence). The CDR3 is CASSFTRDRQYEQYF. DNA for the CDR3: TGTGCCAGCAGCTTCACCCGGGACAGGCAATACGAGCAGTACTTC.

The chain links TRBV12-3 or TRBV12-4 to TRBJ2-1, with TRBD2 matching over 9 bases. V was pared by 6 bases and J by 8 bases, with 14 bases of the junction left unmatched. The CDR3 covers 16 residues. CDR3 coding DNA: TGTGCCAGCAGCCCACTAGGTAGCGGGAGTCATGATGAGCAGTTCTTC. The encoded protein is CASSPLGSGSHDEQFF.

The V and J genes are TRBV20-1 and TRBJ2-7; 10 bases align to TRBD1. Germline V gene lookup returns CDR1 DFQATT and CDR2 SNEGSKA (reference sequence). V was clipped by 6 bases and J by 2 bases; unmatched bases: 10. This CDR3 is built from 15 residues. The CDR3 here is CSALPRDRGAYEQYF. The CDR3, as DNA: TGCAGTGCCCTCCCCCGGGACAGGGGAGCCTACGAGCAGTACTTC.

In this sample, this clonotype turned up many times. The genes are TRBV7-8 and TRBJ2-1, with D perhaps matching TRBD2 (6 bases). Trimming took 0 bases from V and 4 from J, leaving 16 bases between them. CDR1 SGHVS and CDR2 FQNEAQ come from the germline V gene. The CDR3 length is 17 residues. The chain's CDR3 is CASSLARTPAGYNEQFF. The DNA for the CDR3 is TGTGCCAGCAGCTTAGCGCGGACTCCCGCGGGGTACAATGAGCAGTTCTTC.

V is TRBV7-4 and J is TRBJ2-2; D is undetermined. CDR1 is SGHVT and CDR2 is SQSDAQ in the germline V gene. The CDR3 covers 11 residues. Trimming took off 7 bases at V and 9 bases at J, with 9 bases between the two ends. The CDR3 region has the DNA TGTGCCAGCACCGGTAATTGGGAGCTGTTTTTT. As protein: CASTGNWELFF.